The clone carrying this T cell receptor beta chain was seen at least ten times. The CDR3 covers 14 residues. Trimming left V 2 bases short and J 7 bases short, with 14 bases between. Per the germline V gene, CDR1 is KGHSH and CDR2 is LQKENI. Blood dates from first hyperthyroidism diagnosis, before any ophthalmopathy symptoms. This record comes from a study of T cells in Graves' hyperthyroidism and ophthalmopathy. Amplified regions were TCR beta CDR3 sequences from RNA transcripts. A first-round RT-PCR of the TCR CDR3 used the HTBI primer set. TCRdb re-derived calls from the multiplex PCR reads in MiXCR, one entry per CDR3 protein. The sample carries 250,000 to 300,000 distinct CDR3 sequences, 13% to 15% recorded once.

The rearrangement links TRBV18 to TRBJ1-1; D may be TRBD1 (6 bases). The TCR comes from a woman between 50 and 59 years old with Graves' hyperthyroidism that later progressed to Graves' ophthalmopathy. Sequencing was performed on blood. The CDR3 region is CASSPEGVTIEAFF. The CDR3 region has the DNA TGTGCCAGCTCACCAGAGGGGGTAACGATTGAAGCTTTCTTT.